This T cell receptor (beta chain) was identified during a study of OX40 agonist ivuxolimab in advanced cancers. In the study overall: Ivuxolimab was a fully human IgG2 agonistic monoclonal antibody targeting the costimulatory receptor OX40 (CD134). The paper describes the monotherapy dose-escalation part (N = 52 patients) of the phase I trial of ivuxolimab. Partial responses occurred in three dose-escalation patients: two with cutaneous melanoma and one with hepatocellular carcinoma. A male proportion of 70% to 90% and a mean age of 60 years, ranging from about 23 to 79, were recorded for the dose-escalation cohort. Intravenous ivuxolimab was administered to patients every 2 weeks at six dose levels: 0.01, 0.1, 0.3, 1.5, 3 and 10 mg/kg. Of the roughly 52 dose-escalation patients, hepatocellular carcinoma was present in approximately 20, melanoma in roughly 15, renal cell carcinoma in 9 and head and neck cancer in 9. Prior anti-PD-1, anti-PD-L1 or anti-CTLA-4 therapy was permitted, and checkpoint inhibitors had been received by more than 35% of dose-escalation patients. The purpose of peripheral TCRbeta sequencing was to test whether ivuxolimab changed TCR sequence diversity and led to clonal T-cell expansion. Points the paper makes about the study in general: After ivuxolimab, expanded clones were on average more numerous among CD8+ T cells than among CD4+ T cells. In the 0.1-3.0 mg/kg groups, partial responders were among the patients with the lowest normalized peripheral clonal expansion, particularly in CD8+ T cells. At doses of 0.1 to 3.0 mg/kg, clonal expansion of both CD4+ and CD8+ blood T cells was observed from baseline to week 6. The antigen specificity of the peripheral T cells that underwent clonal expansion was not determined. Low levels of normalized T-cell clonal expansion were also seen in some patients who did not respond.

This clone was seen a single time. Its antigen is unknown. The record has no base qualities; no much larger clone is one base away. Patients with autoimmune disease history or receiving systemic immunosuppression were excluded from the trial. In every dose cohort, peripheral blood was drawn for TCR sequencing at baseline, cycle 4 day 1, and cycle 7 day 1. Samples were obtained from an open-label, multicenter, first-in-human phase I dose-escalation trial of ivuxolimab. Adults with locally advanced or metastatic melanoma, renal cell, hepatocellular, or head and neck squamous cell carcinoma were enrolled in the trial. CD4+ and CD8+ T cells were sorted separately from peripheral blood before TCR sequencing. Genomic DNA was isolated from the sorted cells so that the TCRbeta CDR3 region could be sequenced. The immunoSEQ Assay was used for sequencing of TCRbeta CDR3 regions. In its TCRdb copy, this immuneACCESS table keeps in-frame sequences only and misses some clones. Where compared with another copy, unresolved V genes explain less than half of these, and the others have no known cause. This sample gives tens of thousands of clones in total; about 85% of them show up just once. The top ten clonotypes cover 3.5% to 4.5% of the sample.

The CDR3 covers 16 residues, taking in both the cysteine and the phenylalanine. The CDR3 DNA has 48 bases and is translated from base 1. CDR1 MNHEY and CDR2 SVGAGI are derived from the germline V gene. Trimming at the junction amounts to 0 bases on V and 4 bases on J, and the germline ends lie 15 bases apart. The chain links TRBV6-5 with TRBJ1-2, with TRBD1 as a weak D call on 6 bases. This specimen consisted of CD4+ or CD8+ T cells sorted from blood, obtained in a trial of the OX40 agonist ivuxolimab. The source of this sequence is an adult with an advanced solid tumor such as melanoma, head and neck, liver or kidney cancer. The sequenced DNA is TGTGCCAGCAGTTACTCGAGAATCGCACAGGGCTATGGCTACACCTTC. Translated, it reads CASSYSRIAQGYGYTF.